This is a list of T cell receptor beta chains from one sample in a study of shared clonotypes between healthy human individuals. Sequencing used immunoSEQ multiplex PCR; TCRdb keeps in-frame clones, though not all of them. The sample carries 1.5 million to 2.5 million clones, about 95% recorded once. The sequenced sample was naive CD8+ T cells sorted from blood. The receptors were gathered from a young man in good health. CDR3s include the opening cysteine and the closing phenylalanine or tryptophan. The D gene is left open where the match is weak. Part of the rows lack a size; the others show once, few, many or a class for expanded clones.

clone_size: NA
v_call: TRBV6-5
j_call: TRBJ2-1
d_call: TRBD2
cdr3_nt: TGTGCCAGCAGTTACAGCGGGGCTGGGAGCAATGAGCAGTTCTTC
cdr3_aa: CASSYSGAGSNEQFF

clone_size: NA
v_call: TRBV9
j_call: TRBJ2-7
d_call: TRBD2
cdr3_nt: TGTGCCAGCAGCACCGGGACTAAACCCTACGAGCAGTACTTC
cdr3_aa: CASSTGTKPYEQYF

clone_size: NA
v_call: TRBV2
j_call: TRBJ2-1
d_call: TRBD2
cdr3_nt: TGTGCCAGCAGCCAACCCACGGGCGGGAGGGCCGGCAATGAGCAGTTCTTC
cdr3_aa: CASSQPTGGRAGNEQFF

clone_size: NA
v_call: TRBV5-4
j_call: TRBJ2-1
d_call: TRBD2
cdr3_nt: TGTGCCAGCTTTAGCGGGAACCTCTACAATGAGCAGTTCTTC
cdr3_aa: CASFSGNLYNEQFF

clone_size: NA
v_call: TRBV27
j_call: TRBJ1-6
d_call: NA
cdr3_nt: TGTGCCAGCAGTTTAACAGGGCTGGGATCACCCCTCCACTTT
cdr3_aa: CASSLTGLGSPLHF

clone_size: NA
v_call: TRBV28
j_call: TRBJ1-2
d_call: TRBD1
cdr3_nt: TGTGCCAGCAGTTCCGACAGGGGGCAGGAAGATGGCTACACCTTC
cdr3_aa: CASSSDRGQEDGYTF

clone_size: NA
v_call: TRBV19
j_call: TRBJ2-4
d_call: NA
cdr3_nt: TGTGCCAGTAGTGCATATTCGGTAGCCAAAAACATTCAGTACTTC
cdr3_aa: CASSAYSVAKNIQYF

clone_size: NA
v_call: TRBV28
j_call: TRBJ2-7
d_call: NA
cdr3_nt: TGTGCCAGCAGTTGGGGAGGTCACGGGGTCTACGAGCAGTACTTC
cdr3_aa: CASSWGGHGVYEQYF

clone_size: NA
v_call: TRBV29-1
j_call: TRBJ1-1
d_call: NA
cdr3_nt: TGCAGCTCAGAGGGAGAGAACACTGAAGCTTTCTTT
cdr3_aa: CSSEGENTEAFF

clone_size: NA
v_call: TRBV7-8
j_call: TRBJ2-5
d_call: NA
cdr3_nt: TGTGCCAGCAGCTTACCACAGGGCGAGGCAGAGACCCAGTACTTC
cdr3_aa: CASSLPQGEAETQYF

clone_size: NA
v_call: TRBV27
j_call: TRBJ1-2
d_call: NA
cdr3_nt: TGTGCCAGCAGTAATAGGGGGTATGGCTACACCTTC
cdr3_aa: CASSNRGYGYTF

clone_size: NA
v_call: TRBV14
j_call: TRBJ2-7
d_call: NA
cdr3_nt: TGTGCCAGCAGCCAAGGAGAGGGGGATTTTCGGTACGAGCAGTACTTC
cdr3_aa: CASSQGEGDFRYEQYF

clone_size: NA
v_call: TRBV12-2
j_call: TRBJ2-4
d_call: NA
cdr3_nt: TGTGCAAGTCGCTTAGTTCGGGGGATCACTGAGGAAAGGAGGGCCAAAAACATTCAGTACTTC
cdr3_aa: CASRLVRGITEERRAKNIQYF

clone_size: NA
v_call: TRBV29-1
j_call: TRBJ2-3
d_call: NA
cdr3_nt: TGCAGCGTTGATGCCGGGGTGGGCACAGATACGCAGTATTTT
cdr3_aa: CSVDAGVGTDTQYF

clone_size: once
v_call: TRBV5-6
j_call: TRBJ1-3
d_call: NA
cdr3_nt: TGTGCCAGCAGCTTGGGTGCCGCTGGAAACACCATATATTTT
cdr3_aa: CASSLGAAGNTIYF

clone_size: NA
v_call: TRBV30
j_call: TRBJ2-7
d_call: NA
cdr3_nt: TGTGCCTGGAGTACGGGTTACTCCTACGAGCAGTACTTC
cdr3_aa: CAWSTGYSYEQYF

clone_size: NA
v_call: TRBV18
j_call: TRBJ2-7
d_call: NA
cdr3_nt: TGTGCCAGCTCACTCAAAACCCCGGCGGGACCGAAGACCTACGAGCAGTACTTC
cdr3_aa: CASSLKTPAGPKTYEQYF

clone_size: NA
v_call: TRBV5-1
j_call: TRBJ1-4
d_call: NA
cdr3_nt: TGCGCCAGCAGTACAAGGCCAGCAACTAATGAAAAACTGTTTTTT
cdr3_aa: CASSTRPATNEKLFF

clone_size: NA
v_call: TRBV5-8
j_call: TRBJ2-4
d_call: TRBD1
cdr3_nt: TGTGCCAGCAGCACCGGGACAGGGGGCGTGGGAGGGGACATTCAGTACTTC
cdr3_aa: CASSTGTGGVGGDIQYF

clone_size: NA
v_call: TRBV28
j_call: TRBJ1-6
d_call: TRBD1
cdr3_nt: TGTGCCAGCAGTGCGGGACAGGGGTCCTATAATTCACCCCTCCACTTT
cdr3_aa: CASSAGQGSYNSPLHF

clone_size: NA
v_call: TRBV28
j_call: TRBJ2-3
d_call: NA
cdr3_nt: TGTGCCAGCAGACCCGGCCTAGGCGAGGATACGCAGTATTTT
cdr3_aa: CASRPGLGEDTQYF

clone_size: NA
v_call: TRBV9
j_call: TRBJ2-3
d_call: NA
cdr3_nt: TGTGCCAGCAGCAGGGGCTGGGCAGATACGCAGTATTTT
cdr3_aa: CASSRGWADTQYF

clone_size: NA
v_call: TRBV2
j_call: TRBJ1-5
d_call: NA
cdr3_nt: TGTGCCAGCAGTGACGGAGGCCCTTCTCAGCCCCAGCATTTT
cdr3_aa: CASSDGGPSQPQHF

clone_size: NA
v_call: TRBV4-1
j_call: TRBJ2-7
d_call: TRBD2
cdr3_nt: TGCGCCAGCAGCCCGGCGGGAGCGTCCTACGAGCAGTACTTC
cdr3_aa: CASSPAGASYEQYF

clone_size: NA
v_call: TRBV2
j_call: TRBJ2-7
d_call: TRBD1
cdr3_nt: TGTGCCAGCAGCGACGCCGGGACAGGGAGCTACGAGCAGTACTTC
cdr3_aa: CASSDAGTGSYEQYF

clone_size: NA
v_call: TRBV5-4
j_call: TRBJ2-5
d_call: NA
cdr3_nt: TGTGCCAGCAGGTGGGGGGGCTCCATAGAGACCCAGTACTTC
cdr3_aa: CASRWGGSIETQYF

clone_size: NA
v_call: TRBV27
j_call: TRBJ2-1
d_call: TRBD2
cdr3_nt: TGTGCCAGCAGTATTCTAGCGGGAGTTTGGAATGAGCAGTTCTTC
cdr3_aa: CASSILAGVWNEQFF

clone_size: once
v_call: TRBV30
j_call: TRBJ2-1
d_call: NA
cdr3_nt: TGTGCCTGGAGTGGAACTCGGGGACCACTGGGGAGCTCCTACAATGAGCAGTTCTTC
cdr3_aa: CAWSGTRGPLGSSYNEQFF

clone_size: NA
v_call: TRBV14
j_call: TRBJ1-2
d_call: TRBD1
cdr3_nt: TGTGCCAGCAGCGCTGTCGGGACAGGGGGGTTCTATGGCTACACCTTC
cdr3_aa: CASSAVGTGGFYGYTF

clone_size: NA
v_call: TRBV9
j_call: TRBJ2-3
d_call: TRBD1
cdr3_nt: TGTGCCAGCAGCGTAGGGACAGGGGGGTTCGGGGATACGCAGTATTTT
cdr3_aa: CASSVGTGGFGDTQYF

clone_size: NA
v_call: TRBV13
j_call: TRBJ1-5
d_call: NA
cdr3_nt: TGTGCCAGCAGCTTGAGGGGGGCACATCAGCCCCAGCATTTT
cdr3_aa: CASSLRGAHQPQHF

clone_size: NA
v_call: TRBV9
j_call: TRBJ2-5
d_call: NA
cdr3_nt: TGTGCCAGCAGCCTGAGGACTACCCAAGAGACCCAGTACTTC
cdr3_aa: CASSLRTTQETQYF

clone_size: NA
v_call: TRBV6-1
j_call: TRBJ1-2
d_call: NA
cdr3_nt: TGTGCCAGCAGTGAATTTAGGGTTGGCAGGGCTAACTATGGCTACACCTTC
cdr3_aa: CASSEFRVGRANYGYTF

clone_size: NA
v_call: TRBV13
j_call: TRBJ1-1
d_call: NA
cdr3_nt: TGTGCCAGCAGCTCCGAAGAGTTATCGTACACTGAAGCTTTCTTT
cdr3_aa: CASSSEELSYTEAFF

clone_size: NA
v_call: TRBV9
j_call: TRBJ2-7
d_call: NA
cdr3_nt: TGTGCCAGCAGCGAGGGGGGCAGCGGTACTGACTACGAGCAGTACTTC
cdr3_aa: CASSEGGSGTDYEQYF

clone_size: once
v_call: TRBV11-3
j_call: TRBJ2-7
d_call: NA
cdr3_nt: TGTGCCAGCAGCGCAGGGGGGGATTACGAGCAGTACTTC
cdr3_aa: CASSAGGDYEQYF

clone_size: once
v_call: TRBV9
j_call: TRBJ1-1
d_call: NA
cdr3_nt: TGTGCCAGCAGCGTAGTTTTTGAAGGCACTGAAGCTTTCTTT
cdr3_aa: CASSVVFEGTEAFF

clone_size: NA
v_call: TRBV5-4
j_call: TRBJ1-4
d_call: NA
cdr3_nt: TGTGCCAGCAGCTTATGGGGGGGAGGAGAAAAACTGTTTTTT
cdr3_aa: CASSLWGGGEKLFF

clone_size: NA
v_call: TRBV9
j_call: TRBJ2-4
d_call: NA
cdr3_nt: TGTGCCAGCAGCCCATCCCCCTTGACAGTTGGAAACATTCAGTACTTC
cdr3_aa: CASSPSPLTVGNIQYF

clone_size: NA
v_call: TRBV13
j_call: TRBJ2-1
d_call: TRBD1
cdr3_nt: TGTGCCAGCAGCTACCCGACAGGGATAGGGTACAATGAGCAGTTCTTC
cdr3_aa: CASSYPTGIGYNEQFF

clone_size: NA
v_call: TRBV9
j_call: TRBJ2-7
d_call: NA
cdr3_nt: TGTGCCAGCAGCGTAGGCCCTAGGACAGATCCCGAGCAGTACTTC
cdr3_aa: CASSVGPRTDPEQYF

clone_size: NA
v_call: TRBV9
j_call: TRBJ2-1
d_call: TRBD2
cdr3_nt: TGTGCCAGCAGCCCCATCTCAGCGGGGCCTCGCAATGAGCAGTTCTTC
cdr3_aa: CASSPISAGPRNEQFF

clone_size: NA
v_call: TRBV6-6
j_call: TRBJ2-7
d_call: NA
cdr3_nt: TGTGCCAGCAGTTACTCCCCCCCAACTAGCTACTACGAGCAGTACTTC
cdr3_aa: CASSYSPPTSYYEQYF

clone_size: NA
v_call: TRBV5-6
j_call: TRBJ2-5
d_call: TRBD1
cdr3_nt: TGTGCCAGCAGCGAGGACAGGGGGTTTCCCCGGGGTCGGGAGACCCAGTACTTC
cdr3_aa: CASSEDRGFPRGRETQYF

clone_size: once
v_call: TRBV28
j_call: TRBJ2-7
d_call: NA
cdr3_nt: TGTGCCAGCAGTTTAAGGGGACTTACCTCGTGCGAGCAGTACTTC
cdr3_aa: CASSLRGLTSCEQYF

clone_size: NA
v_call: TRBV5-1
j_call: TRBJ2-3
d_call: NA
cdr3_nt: TGCGCCAGCAGCTCCACAGGGAACACAGATACGCAGTATTTT
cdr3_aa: CASSSTGNTDTQYF

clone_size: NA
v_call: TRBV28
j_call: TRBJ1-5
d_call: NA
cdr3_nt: TGTGCCAGCAGTTTCACCCCGGCTAGCAATCAGCCCCAGCATTTT
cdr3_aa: CASSFTPASNQPQHF

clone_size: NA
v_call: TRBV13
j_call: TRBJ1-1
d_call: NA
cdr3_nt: TGTGCCAGCAGCCCACAGGAATACACTGAAGCTTTCTTT
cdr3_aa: CASSPQEYTEAFF

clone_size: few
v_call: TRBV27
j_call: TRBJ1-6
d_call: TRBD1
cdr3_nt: TGTGCCAGCAGTCTTTACAGGGGGCGGGATTCACCCCTCCACTTT
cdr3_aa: CASSLYRGRDSPLHF

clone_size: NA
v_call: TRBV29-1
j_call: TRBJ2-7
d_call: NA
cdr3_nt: TGCAGCGTTGACGGTGGAGAGCTCTACGAGCAGTACTTC
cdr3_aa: CSVDGGELYEQYF